The clone carrying this T cell receptor (beta chain) was picked up one time. This entry comes from a study of PD-1 blockade in classical Hodgkin lymphoma. Using immunoSEQ multiplex PCR, the repertoire was profiled, and TCRdb retains in-frame clones only, with some absent. The profile shows roughly 70,000 clones, over 90% of them singletons. The CDR3 runs 15 residues. V lost 10 bases and J lost 9; bases outside the gene matches: 21. The germline V gene encodes CDR1 MNHEY and CDR2 SMNVEV (reference sequence). Time point specified: newly diagnosed, previously untreated cHL patient sample. The J gene is TRBJ2-7, the V gene TRBV27; 7 bases match TRBD1. The sequence derives from a human donor with classical Hodgkin lymphoma. The sequencing input was peripheral blood mononuclear cells (PBMCs). The CDR3 protein is CATQRTGRGFLGQYF. DNA of the CDR3: TGTGCCACCCAAAGGACAGGAAGGGGGTTTCTCGGGCAGTACTTC.